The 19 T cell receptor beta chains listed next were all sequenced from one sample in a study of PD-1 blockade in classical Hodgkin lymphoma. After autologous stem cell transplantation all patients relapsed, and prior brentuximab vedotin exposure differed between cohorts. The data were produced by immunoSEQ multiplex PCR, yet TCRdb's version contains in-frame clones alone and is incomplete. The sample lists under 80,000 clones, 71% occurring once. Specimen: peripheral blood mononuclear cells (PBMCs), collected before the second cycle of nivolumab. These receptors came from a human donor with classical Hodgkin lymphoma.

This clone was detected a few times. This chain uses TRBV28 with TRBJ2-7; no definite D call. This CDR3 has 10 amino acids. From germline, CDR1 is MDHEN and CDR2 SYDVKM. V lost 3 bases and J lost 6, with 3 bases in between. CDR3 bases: TGTGCCAGCAGTTTGACCGAGCAGTACTTC. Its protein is CASSLTEQYF.

CDR3 sequence reads: CASSEAGGGQETQYF. CDR3 DNA: TGCGCCAGCAGTGAGGCTGGTGGGGGCCAAGAGACCCAGTACTTC. V and J are TRBV10-2 and TRBJ2-5; D possibly uses TRBD1 or TRBD2 (5 bases each). Trimming removed 2 bases at V and 1 base at J, with 11 bases between. CDR3 length: 15 residues. CDR1 and CDR2 (germline): WSHSY, SAAADI.

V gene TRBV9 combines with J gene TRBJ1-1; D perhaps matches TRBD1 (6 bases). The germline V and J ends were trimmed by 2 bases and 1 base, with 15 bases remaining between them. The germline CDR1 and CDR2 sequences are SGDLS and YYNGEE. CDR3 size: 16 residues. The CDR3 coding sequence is TGTGCCAGCAGCGTTTCCGCAGGGGCTCAGAACACTGAAGCTTTCTTT. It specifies CASSVSAGAQNTEAFF.

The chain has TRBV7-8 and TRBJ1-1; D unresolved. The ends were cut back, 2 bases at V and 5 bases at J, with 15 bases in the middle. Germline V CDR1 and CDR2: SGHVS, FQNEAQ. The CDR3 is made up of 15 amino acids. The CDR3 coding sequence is TGTGCCAGCAGCTTAATCGGCGGGCTAAGTACTGAAGCTTTCTTT. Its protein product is CASSLIGGLSTEAFF.

The CDR3 sequence: CASSLDIWGMTEAFF. As DNA, the CDR3 is TGTGCCAGCAGCTTGGATATTTGGGGGATGACGGAAGCTTTCTTT. The chain recombines TRBV5-5 with TRBJ1-1; possible D gene TRBD1, 5 bases. Deletions cut 0 bases from V and 8 bases from J, with 17 bases between. The CDR3 runs to 15 residues. The germline V gene encodes CDR1 SGHKS and CDR2 YYEKEE (reference sequence).

DNA of the CDR3: TGTGCCAGCAGCGCCGAGGGACTGCCCTATGGCTACACCTTC. Protein product: CASSAEGLPYGYTF. The V and J genes are TRBV11-2 and TRBJ1-2, with D tentatively TRBD1 (5 bases). The CDR3 length is 14 residues. Germline CDR1 is SGHAT and CDR2 is FQNNGV. V was pared by 5 bases and J by 4 bases, with 14 bases between.

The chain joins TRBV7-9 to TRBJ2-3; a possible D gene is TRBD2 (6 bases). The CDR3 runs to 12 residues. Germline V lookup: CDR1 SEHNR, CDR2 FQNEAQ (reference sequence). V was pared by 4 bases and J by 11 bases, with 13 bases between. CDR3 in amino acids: CASSSFDGRQYF. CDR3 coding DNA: TGTGCCAGCAGCTCGTTCGACGGGAGGCAGTATTTT.

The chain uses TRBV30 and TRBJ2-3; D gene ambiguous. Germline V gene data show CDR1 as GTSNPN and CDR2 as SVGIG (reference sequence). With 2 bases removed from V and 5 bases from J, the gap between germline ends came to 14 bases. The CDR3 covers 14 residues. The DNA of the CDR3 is TGTGCCTGGAGTACTACGATCGTGGGAGATACGCAGTATTTT. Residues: CAWSTTIVGDTQYF.

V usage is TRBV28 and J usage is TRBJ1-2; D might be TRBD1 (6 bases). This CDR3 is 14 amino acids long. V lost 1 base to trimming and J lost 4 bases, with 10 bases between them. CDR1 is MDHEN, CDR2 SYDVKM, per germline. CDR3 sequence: CASSLSGGAYGYTF. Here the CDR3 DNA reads TGTGCCAGCAGTTTATCGGGGGGGGCCTATGGCTACACCTTC.

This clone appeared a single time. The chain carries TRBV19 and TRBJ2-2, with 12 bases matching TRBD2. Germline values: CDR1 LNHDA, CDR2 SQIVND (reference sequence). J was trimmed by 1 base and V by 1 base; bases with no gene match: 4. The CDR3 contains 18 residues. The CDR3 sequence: CASSIGLAGVLNTGELFF. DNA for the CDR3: TGTGCCAGTAGTATAGGACTAGCGGGAGTACTGAACACCGGGGAGCTGTTTTTT.

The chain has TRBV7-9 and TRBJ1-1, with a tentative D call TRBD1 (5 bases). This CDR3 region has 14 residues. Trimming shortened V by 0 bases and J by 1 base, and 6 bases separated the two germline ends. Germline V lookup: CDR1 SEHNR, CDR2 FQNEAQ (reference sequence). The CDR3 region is CASSLAGGNTEAFF. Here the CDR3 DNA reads TGTGCCAGCAGCTTAGCCGGGGGGAACACTGAAGCTTTCTTT. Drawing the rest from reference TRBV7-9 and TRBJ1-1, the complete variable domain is DTGVSQNPRHKITKRGQNVTFRCDPISEHNRLYWYRQTLGQGPEFLTYFQNEAQLEKSRLLSDRFSAERPKGSFSTLEIQRTEQGDSAMYLCASSLAGGNTEAFFGQGTRLTVV.

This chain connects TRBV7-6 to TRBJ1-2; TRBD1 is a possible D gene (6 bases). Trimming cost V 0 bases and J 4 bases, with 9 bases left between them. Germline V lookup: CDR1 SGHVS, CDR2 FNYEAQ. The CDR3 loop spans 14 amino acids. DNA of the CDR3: TGTGCCAGCAGCTTAGCGGGGGCTCTCTATGGCTACACCTTC. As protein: CASSLAGALYGYTF.

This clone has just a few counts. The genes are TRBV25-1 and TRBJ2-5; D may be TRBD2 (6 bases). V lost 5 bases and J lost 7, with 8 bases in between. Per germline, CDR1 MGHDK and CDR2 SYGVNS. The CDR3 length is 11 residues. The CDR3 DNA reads TGTGCCAGCAGTACCGGGGGGACCCAGTACTTC. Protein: CASSTGGTQYF.

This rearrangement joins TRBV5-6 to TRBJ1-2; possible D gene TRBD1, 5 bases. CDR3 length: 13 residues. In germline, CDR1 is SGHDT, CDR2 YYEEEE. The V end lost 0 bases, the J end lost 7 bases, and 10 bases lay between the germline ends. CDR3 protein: CASSLGAGSGYTF. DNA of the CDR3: TGTGCCAGCAGCTTGGGGGCAGGGAGTGGCTACACCTTC.

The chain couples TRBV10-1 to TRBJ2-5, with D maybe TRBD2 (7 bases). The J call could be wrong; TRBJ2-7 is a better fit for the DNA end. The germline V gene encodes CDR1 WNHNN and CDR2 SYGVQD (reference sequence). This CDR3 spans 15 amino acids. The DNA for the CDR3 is TGCGCCAGCAGTGAGCTCACGGGGGGCCCCTACGAGCAGTACTTC. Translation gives CASSELTGGPYEQYF.

The CDR3: CASSEAQVMSQPQHF. CDR3 sequence (DNA): TGTGCCAGCAGTGAAGCCCAAGTCATGTCGCAGCCCCAGCATTTT. V and J are TRBV6-1 and TRBJ1-5; the D is unclear. This CDR3 comprises 15 residues. CDR1 and CDR2 from the germline V gene are MNHNS and SASEGT. V was clipped by 0 bases and J by 7 bases, with 13 bases between them.

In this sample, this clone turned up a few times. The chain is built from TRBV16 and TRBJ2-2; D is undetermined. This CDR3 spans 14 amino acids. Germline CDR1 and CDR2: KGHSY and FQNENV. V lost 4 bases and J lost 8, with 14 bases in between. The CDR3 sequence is CASSPLATAGELFF. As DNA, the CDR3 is TGTGCCAGCAGCCCCTTGGCTACCGCGGGGGAGCTGTTTTTT.

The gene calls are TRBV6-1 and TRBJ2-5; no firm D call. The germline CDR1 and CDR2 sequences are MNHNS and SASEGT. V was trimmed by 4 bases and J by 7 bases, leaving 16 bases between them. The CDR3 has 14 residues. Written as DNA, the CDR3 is TGTGCCAGCAGTGGAAGGCAGCCTAAGGTGACCCAGTACTTC. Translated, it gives CASSGRQPKVTQYF.

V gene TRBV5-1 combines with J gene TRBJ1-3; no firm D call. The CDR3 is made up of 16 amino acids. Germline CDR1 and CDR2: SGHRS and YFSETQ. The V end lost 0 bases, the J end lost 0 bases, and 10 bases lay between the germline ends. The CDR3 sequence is CASSLGWIRSGNTIYF. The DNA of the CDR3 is TGCGCCAGCAGCTTGGGTTGGATCCGCTCTGGAAACACCATATATTTT.